Given below is one T cell receptor (beta chain) in context. It has no known antigen specificity. No much larger clonotype is one base removed from it; base qualities were not supplied. Whole blood was collected in K2EDTA tubes by collaborating institutions according to the institutions' own protocols. For TCRbeta analysis, collaborator samples were shipped as frozen whole blood, as isolated PBMCs, or as DNA extracted from either sample type. This specimen belongs to a study of blood T cell repertoires in COVID-19 (dated by TCRdb to the early 2020s). Regarding the study in general: The collaborator samples originated in the United States, Italy and Spain and spanned the acute and convalescent phases of COVID-19. The samples were drawn from the first 160 participants of the ongoing ImmuneRACE study and from 1,254 subjects provided by 6 global collaborators. The prospective study material was composed of cDNA or gDNA derived from T cells, B-cell-depleted T cells, or PBMCs. Where HLA class I and class II types were available, the types were taken from metadata supplied by the sample provider, not from assay-based typing. A de-identified subject ID, COVID-19 status, age in years and sex were almost always included in the sample metadata. Deeply sampled blood TCRbeta repertoires from subjects exposed to, actively infected with, or recovered from COVID-19 were included in the dataset. The repertoires were made available in a free public database intended to serve as a resource for research on the immune response to SARS-CoV-2. General conclusions and limits of the study: The quantity of clinical and demographic metadata differed by source and by participant and was supplied without curation.

V lost 4 bases and J lost 0 bases, and the count of bases not matched to a germline gene is 3. The germline V gene specifies SGHTA as CDR1 and FQGNSA as CDR2. The CDR3 spans 16 residues, from the cysteine through the phenylalanine. Here the CDR3 DNA is all that survives: 48 bases in frame from base 1. TCRbeta CDR3 regions were amplified from genomic DNA by means of the immunoSEQ Assay, a bias-controlled multiplex PCR. The authors' analysis ran thus. The number of nucleated cells in each sample was estimated by amplification of reference gene primers within the assay. To quantify the absolute abundance of each unique TCRbeta CDR3 rearrangement, sequence reads were collapsed and filtered. For each sample, productive Simpson clonality was calculated as the square root of Simpson's diversity index over productive rearrangements. Imported from immuneACCESS, the table was reduced by TCRdb to in-frame sequences with V and J called. These copies leave out some clones; in studies compared against another copy, an unresolved V gene accounts for under half, and the cause of the remainder is not known. V, J and clone size were drawn from that table, and D and trimming were deduced from the DNA. Within this sample are nearly 50,000 clones, with 70% to 90% of them counted one time only. The biggest ten clones account for 5.5% to 7.5% of the sample.

The origin of this receptor is a woman aged 60 to 75 with acute or convalescent COVID-19. What was sequenced was peripheral blood. The chain was built from TRBV7-2 and TRBJ2-6; 7 nucleotides in the junction match TRBD1. CDR3 sequence: CASSWTGNSGANVLTF. The DNA sequence reads TGTGCCAGCAGCTGGACAGGAAACTCTGGGGCCAACGTCCTGACTTTC. This CDR3, with the reference TRBV7-2 and TRBJ2-6 proteins standing in past its ends, gives the full variable domain GAGVSQSPSNKVTEKGKDVELRCDPISGHTALYWYRQSLGQGLEFLIYFQGNSAPDKSGLPSDRFSAERTGGSVSTLTIQRTQQEDSAVYLCASSWTGNSGANVLTFGAGSRLTVL.